A single sample gave rise to the 2 T cell receptor beta chains below, sequenced in a study of blood T cell repertoires in COVID-19. Sequenced by immunoSEQ multiplex PCR; TCRdb stores in-frame clones only, minus some. Of 180,000 or so clones detected, approximately 87% appear once; the ten largest clones hold about 4.4%. Input material: PBMCs or T cells enriched from blood (not recorded which). Source of these receptors: a woman aged 45 to 65 who had recovered from COVID-19.

The chain carries TRBV7-8 and TRBJ1-1; TRBD1 matches at 7 bases. The CDR3 is 15 residues long. CDR1 and CDR2 (germline): SGHVS, FQNEAQ. V shed 6 bases, J shed 4 bases, and the junction held 11 bases outside the gene matches. The chain's CDR3 is CASSEQGFLSTEAFF. DNA of the CDR3: TGTGCCAGCAGTGAACAGGGGTTCCTTAGCACTGAAGCTTTCTTT.

This rearrangement joins TRBV30 to TRBJ1-5; unclear D gene. The V and J ends lost 5 bases and 2 bases respectively, with 10 bases between them. The germline V gene has CDR1 GTSNPN and CDR2 SVGIG (reference sequence). This CDR3 is built from 13 residues. CDR3: CAWSLVGNQPQHF. CDR3 DNA sequence: TGTGCCTGGTCACTGGTCGGCAATCAGCCCCAGCATTTT.